This T cell receptor (beta chain) was recorded in a study of metastatic and nonmetastatic thyroid tumors. Patients underwent thyroid surgery, and none had received any treatment before it. Notes on the study in general: In blood and tumor, TCR beta diversity was reportedly significantly higher in malignant thyroid tumors than in benign nodules.

In its sample, this clone was seen a few times. Its antigen is not identified. V was shortened by 6 bases and J by 12 bases, with 19 bases between the two germline ends. The CDR3 is 13 residues long. CDR1 and CDR2 (germline): MNHNS, SASEGT. As handled by the study authors: To classify distant metastasis in papillary thyroid cancer, a model was built from CDR3 differences across clinicopathological groups. MiXCR was used by TCRdb to re-call the PCR reads. What appears here as the V and J calls and clone size reflects TCRdb's work, not the paper's. The repertoire holds about 9,500 clones, with roughly 30% as singletons.

Sequencing input: tumor tissue. The sequence was obtained from a female donor with papillary thyroid cancer or a benign thyroid nodule (not recorded which). Some clones in this sample may be carry-over from other donors' samples. V is TRBV6-1 and J is TRBJ2-3; TRBD1 might be the D (5 bases). The CDR3 DNA reads TGTGCCAGCAGCCGGACAAGGACGGATTCTCAGTATTTT. Translating it yields CASSRTRTDSQYF.